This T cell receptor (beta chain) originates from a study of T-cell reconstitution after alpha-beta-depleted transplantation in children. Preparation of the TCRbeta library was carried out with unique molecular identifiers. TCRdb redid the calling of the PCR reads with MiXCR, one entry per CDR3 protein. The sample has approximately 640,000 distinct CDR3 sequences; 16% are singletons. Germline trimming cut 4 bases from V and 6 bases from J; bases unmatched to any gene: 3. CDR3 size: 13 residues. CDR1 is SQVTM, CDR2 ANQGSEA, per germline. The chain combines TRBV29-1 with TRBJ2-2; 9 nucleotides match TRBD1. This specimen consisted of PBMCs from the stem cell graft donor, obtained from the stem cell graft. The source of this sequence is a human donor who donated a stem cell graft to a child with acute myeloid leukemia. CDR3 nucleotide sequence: TGCAGCGTTGCCGGACAGGGGCCCGGGGAGCTGTTTTTT. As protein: CSVAGQGPGELFF.